A single sample gave rise to the 20 T cell receptor beta chains below, sequenced in a study of identifying expanded T cells in peripheral blood (dated by TCRdb to between 2018 and 2020). The library came from the immunoSEQ multiplex PCR assay. What TCRdb holds here is the immuneACCESS table cut down to in-frame rearrangements. Part of the clones is not present; checked against another copy, under half of the missing clones reflect an unresolved V gene, and the others are unexplained. The sample table holds fewer than 85,000 clones, of which approximately 84% were seen once. About 18% of the sample lies in the top ten. Sequenced material: blood. These receptors originate from a person aged 18 to 69 in good health.

V is TRBV28 and J is TRBJ2-5; TRBD2 matches at 7 bases. This CDR3 is built from 13 residues. The V gene's germline CDR1 is MDHEN and CDR2 SYDVKM. Germline trimming cut 3 bases from V and 5 bases from J; bases unmatched to any gene: 3. In DNA form, the CDR3 reads TGTGCCAGCAGTTTGGGAGGGCGGGAGACCCAGTACTTC. This sequence encodes CASSLGGRETQYF.

The J gene is TRBJ2-7, the V gene TRBV12-2; TRBD2, the table's D call, lacks a check against the DNA. TRBV12-2 is classified as a pseudogene. The CDR3 is 11 amino acids. The CDR3 protein is CASRLSYEQYF. The CDR3, as DNA: TGTGCAAGTCGCCTATCCTACGAGCAGTACTTC.

This clone is a singleton in its sample. The J gene is TRBJ2-3, the V gene TRBV27; D unresolved. The germline CDR1 and CDR2 sequences are MNHEY and SMNVEV (reference sequence). Trimming removed 4 bases from V and 2 bases from J, with 10 bases in between. The CDR3 spans 14 residues. The CDR3 reads CASSYDTITDTQYF. CDR3 in DNA: TGTGCCAGCAGTTATGACACGATCACAGATACGCAGTATTTT.

The chain joins TRBV15 to TRBJ1-5; D perhaps matches TRBD1 (6 bases). Germline V gene data show CDR1 as LNHNV and CDR2 as YYDKDF (reference sequence). The V gene lost 0 bases and the J gene lost 5 bases, with 11 bases spanning the gap. The CDR3 totals 15 residues. This chain's CDR3 is CATSRDRGSDQPQHF. The CDR3 coding sequence is TGTGCCACCAGCAGAGACAGGGGTTCCGATCAGCCCCAGCATTTT.

This clone appeared a single time. The chain couples TRBV4-1 to TRBJ2-6; D assignment may be TRBD1 or TRBD2 (5 bases each). In germline, CDR1 is MGHRA, CDR2 YSYEKL. The CDR3 contains 16 residues. The ends were cut back, 1 base at V and 3 bases at J, with 10 bases in the middle. CDR3 region: CASSQGDRGGANVLTF. In DNA, the CDR3 is TGCGCCAGCAGCCAAGGGGACCGGGGTGGGGCCAACGTCCTGACTTTC.

The chain joins TRBV18 to TRBJ2-5, with 7 nucleotides matching TRBD1. After removal of 3 bases from V and 0 bases from J, the junction contained 13 bases not matched to a gene. Germline V gene lookup returns CDR1 KGHSH and CDR2 LQKENI. The CDR3 has 18 residues. The CDR3 here is CASSPTPPLDRYQETQYF. CDR3 DNA sequence: TGTGCCAGCTCACCGACACCGCCTCTGGACAGGTACCAAGAGACCCAGTACTTC.

The chain has TRBV2 and TRBJ1-5, with TRBD1 matching over 9 bases. Germline lookup yields CDR1 SNHLY and CDR2 FYNNEI. After removal of 4 bases from V and 3 bases from J, the junction contained 1 base not matched to a gene. This CDR3 spans 14 amino acids. CDR3 in amino acids: CASSGTGVNQPQHF. Here the CDR3 DNA reads TGTGCCAGCAGTGGGACAGGGGTCAATCAGCCCCAGCATTTT.

This clone was detected once. This rearrangement joins TRBV6-5 to TRBJ2-2; D is ambiguous. V was shortened by 1 base and J by 7 bases, with 13 bases between the two germline ends. This CDR3 comprises 15 residues. In germline, CDR1 is MNHEY, CDR2 SVGAGI. CDR3 coding DNA: TGTGCCAGCAGTTACTTTCTGGGAAGGAGCGGGGAGCTGTTTTTT. Translation: CASSYFLGRSGELFF.

The chain recombines TRBV28 with TRBJ2-3; 8 bases fit TRBD2. The germline CDR1 and CDR2 sequences are MDHEN and SYDVKM. The CDR3 covers 15 residues. V dropped 5 bases and J dropped 2; count of bases not matched to a gene: 6. The chain's CDR3 is CASSTSGPITDTQYF. The DNA of the CDR3 is TGTGCCAGCAGTACTAGCGGTCCAATCACAGATACGCAGTATTTT.

The rearrangement joins TRBV19 to TRBJ2-1; D call uncertain. Trimming took 0 bases from V and 0 from J, leaving 6 bases between them. This CDR3 has 15 residues. CDR1 and CDR2 from the germline V gene are LNHDA and SQIVND (reference sequence). CDR3 in amino acids: CASSIELFSYNEQFF. The CDR3 DNA follows: TGTGCCAGTAGTATAGAACTATTCTCCTACAATGAGCAGTTCTTC.

The rearrangement uses TRBV28 and TRBJ2-5, with 7 bases aligning to TRBD1. This CDR3 region has 16 residues. Losses at the gene ends were 0 bases for V and 0 bases for J; bases not matched to a gene: 4. Germline lookup yields CDR1 MDHEN and CDR2 SYDVKM. CDR3: CASSLWGQGDQETQYF. Here the CDR3 DNA reads TGTGCCAGCAGTTTATGGGGTCAGGGGGACCAAGAGACCCAGTACTTC.

The CDR3, as DNA: TGTGCCAGCAGCTTAGTCGGGACAGGGATTTCCTACGAGCAGTACTTC. Translating it yields CASSLVGTGISYEQYF. The chain is built from TRBV7-2 and TRBJ2-5, with 9 bases matching TRBD1. TRBJ2-7 explains the end of the DNA better; the J call may be wrong. Germline V gene lookup returns CDR1 SGHTA and CDR2 FQGNSA. The CDR3 consists of 16 residues.

The chain recombines TRBV2 with TRBJ2-1; D is perhaps TRBD1 (6 bases). CDR3 size: 14 residues. The germline V gene encodes CDR1 SNHLY and CDR2 FYNNEI. Between the trimmed V and J ends, which lost 3 bases and 12 bases, there was a span of 18 bases. Here the CDR3 reads CASSDWGPESGQFF. CDR3 sequence (DNA): TGTGCCAGCAGTGATTGGGGGCCCGAAAGCGGGCAGTTCTTC.

A single count supports this clone. The V call is TRBV5-4, the J call TRBJ1-2; D is unclear. The germline V gene has CDR1 SGHNT and CDR2 YYREEE (reference sequence). The CDR3 runs 13 residues. Trimming removed 3 bases from V and 2 bases from J, with 8 bases in between. The CDR3 protein is CASSSGVNYGYTF. CDR3 bases: TGTGCCAGCAGCTCTGGGGTGAACTATGGCTACACCTTC.

V usage is TRBV28 and J usage is TRBJ1-2, with 8 positions matching TRBD1. The CDR3 totals 15 residues. V dropped 3 bases and J dropped 6; count of bases not matched to a gene: 9. Germline CDR1 MDHEN, CDR2 SYDVKM. CDR3 bases: TGTGCCAGCAGTTTTGCAACAGGGGGTCGGGATGGCTACACCTTC. Its protein product is CASSFATGGRDGYTF.

The gene calls are TRBV15 and TRBJ2-5; TRBD1 agrees at 7 bases. The length of the CDR3 is 15 residues. Germline lookup yields CDR1 LNHNV and CDR2 YYDKDF (reference sequence). V lost 0 bases to trimming and J lost 5 bases; unmatched junction nucleotides: 6. The DNA for the CDR3 is TGTGCCACCAGCAGAGATAAGAAACAGGGGGAGACCCAGTACTTC. It yields the protein CATSRDKKQGETQYF.

This clone was observed once. J is TRBJ2-6 and V is TRBV29-1, with D unresolved. The CDR3 consists of 14 residues. The ends were cut back, 6 bases at V and 0 bases at J, with 9 bases in the middle. CDR1 and CDR2 (germline): SQVTM, ANQGSEA. CDR3 protein: CSVPTDSGANVLTF. The CDR3 DNA sequence: TGCAGCGTCCCGACCGACTCTGGGGCCAACGTCCTGACTTTC.

V and J are TRBV5-6 and TRBJ2-1; 7 nucleotides match TRBD2. The CDR3 runs to 16 residues. Germline CDR1 is SGHDT and CDR2 is YYEEEE. V lost 2 bases and J lost 1; bases outside the gene matches: 6. This CDR3 is CASSLAGLRSYNEQFF. CDR3 bases: TGTGCCAGCAGCTTAGCGGGACTTAGATCCTACAATGAGCAGTTCTTC.

V usage is TRBV11-2 and J usage is TRBJ2-1; D call uncertain. CDR1 and CDR2 (germline): SGHAT, FQNNGV. The V and J ends lost 5 bases and 8 bases respectively, with 10 bases between them. The CDR3 totals 12 residues. The CDR3 nucleotides are TGTGCCAGCAGCCCCCTACCTTATGAGCAGTTCTTC. This codes for CASSPLPYEQFF.

This clone was counted once. This chain links TRBV4-2 with TRBJ1-3; D is uncertain. The CDR3 totals 17 residues. V was cut by 5 bases and J by 0 bases, with 17 bases left in between. Germline lookup yields CDR1 LGHNA and CDR2 YNFKEQ. DNA for the CDR3: TGTGCCAGCAGCTTAGAGGGAGGACCGAACTCTGGAAACACCATATATTTT. Its protein is CASSLEGGPNSGNTIYF.